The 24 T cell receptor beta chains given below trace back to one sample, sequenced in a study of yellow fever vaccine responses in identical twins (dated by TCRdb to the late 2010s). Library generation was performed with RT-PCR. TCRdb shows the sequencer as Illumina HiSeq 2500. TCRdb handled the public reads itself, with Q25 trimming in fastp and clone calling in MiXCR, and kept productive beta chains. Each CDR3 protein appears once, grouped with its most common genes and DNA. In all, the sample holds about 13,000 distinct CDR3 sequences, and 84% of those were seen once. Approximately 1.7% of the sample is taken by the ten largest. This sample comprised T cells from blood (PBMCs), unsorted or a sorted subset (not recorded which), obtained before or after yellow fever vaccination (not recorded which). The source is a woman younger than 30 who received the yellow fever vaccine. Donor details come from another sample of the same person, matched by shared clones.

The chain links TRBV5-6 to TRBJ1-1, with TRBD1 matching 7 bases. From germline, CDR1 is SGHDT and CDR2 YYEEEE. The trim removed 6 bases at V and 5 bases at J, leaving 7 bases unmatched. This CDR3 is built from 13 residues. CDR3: CASIIHRGTEAFF. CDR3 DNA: TGTGCCAGCATCATACACAGGGGTACTGAAGCTTTCTTT. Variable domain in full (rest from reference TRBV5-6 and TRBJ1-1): DAGVTQSPTHLIKTRGQQVTLRCSPKSGHDTVSWYQQALGQGPQFIFQYYEEEERQRGNFPDRFSGHQFPNYSSELNVNALLLGDSALYLCASIIHRGTEAFFGQGTRLTVV.

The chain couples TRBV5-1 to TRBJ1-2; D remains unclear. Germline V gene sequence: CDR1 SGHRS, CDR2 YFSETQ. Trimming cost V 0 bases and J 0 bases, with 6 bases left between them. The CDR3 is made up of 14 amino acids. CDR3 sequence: CASSLGFTNYGYTF. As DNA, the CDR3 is TGCGCCAGCAGCTTGGGTTTCACTAACTATGGCTACACCTTC.

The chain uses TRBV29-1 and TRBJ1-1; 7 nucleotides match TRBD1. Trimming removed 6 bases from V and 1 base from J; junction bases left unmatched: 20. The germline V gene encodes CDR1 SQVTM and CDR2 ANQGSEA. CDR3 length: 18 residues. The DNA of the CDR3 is TGCAGCGTCTCACGGTTCCCCCTTGGGACAGATAAGAACACTGAAGCTTTCTTT. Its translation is CSVSRFPLGTDKNTEAFF.

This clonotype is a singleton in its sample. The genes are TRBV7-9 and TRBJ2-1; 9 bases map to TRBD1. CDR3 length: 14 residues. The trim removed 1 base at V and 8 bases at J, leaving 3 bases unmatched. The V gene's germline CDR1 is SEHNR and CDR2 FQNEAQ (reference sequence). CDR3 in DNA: TGTGCCAGCAGCTTAGGGGACAGGGTCTATGAGCAGTTCTTC. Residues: CASSLGDRVYEQFF.

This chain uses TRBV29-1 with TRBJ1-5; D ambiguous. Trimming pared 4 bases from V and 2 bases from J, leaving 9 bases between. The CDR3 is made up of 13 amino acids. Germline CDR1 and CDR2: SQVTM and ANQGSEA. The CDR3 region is CSVGFGGNQPQHF. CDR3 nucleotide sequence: TGCAGCGTTGGGTTTGGAGGCAATCAGCCCCAGCATTTT.

CDR3 sequence: CSVPGLSQYF. The CDR3 nucleotides are TGCAGCGTGCCGGGACTCTCGCAGTATTTT. This chain connects TRBV29-1 to TRBJ2-3; D is perhaps TRBD2 (6 bases). Germline CDR1 and CDR2: SQVTM and ANQGSEA. The CDR3 is 10 amino acids. The V and J ends lost 6 bases and 10 bases respectively, with 11 bases between them.

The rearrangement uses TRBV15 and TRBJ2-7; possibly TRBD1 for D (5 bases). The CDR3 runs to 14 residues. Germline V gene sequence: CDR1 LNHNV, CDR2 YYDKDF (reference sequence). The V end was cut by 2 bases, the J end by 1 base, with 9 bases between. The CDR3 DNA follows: TGTGCCACCAGCAGAAGTGACAGATCCTACGAGCAGTACTTC. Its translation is CATSRSDRSYEQYF.

The CDR3 DNA reads TGTGCCAGCAGCTTAAGTTTCGATACGCAGTATTTT. This codes for CASSLSFDTQYF. V usage is TRBV11-2 and J usage is TRBJ2-3; no clear D. Trimming took off 2 bases at V and 6 bases at J, with 6 bases between the two ends. Looked up from germline, CDR1 is SGHAT and CDR2 is FQNNGV. This CDR3 spans 12 amino acids.

The CDR3 spells CSVIGQGETQYF. The CDR3 nucleotides are TGCAGCGTTATCGGACAGGGGGAGACCCAGTACTTC. The V gene is TRBV29-1, the J gene TRBJ2-5; 9 bases map to TRBD1. The CDR3 spans 12 residues. V lost 5 bases and J lost 5; bases outside the gene matches: 3. The germline V gene encodes CDR1 SQVTM and CDR2 ANQGSEA. The full variable domain, in which reference TRBV29-1 and TRBJ2-5 provide the parts outside the CDR3, is SAVISQKPSRDICQRGTSLTIQCQVDSQVTMMFWYRQQPGQSLTLIATANQGSEATYESGFVIDKFPISRPNLTFSTLTVSNMSPEDSSIYLCSVIGQGETQYFGPGTRLLVL.

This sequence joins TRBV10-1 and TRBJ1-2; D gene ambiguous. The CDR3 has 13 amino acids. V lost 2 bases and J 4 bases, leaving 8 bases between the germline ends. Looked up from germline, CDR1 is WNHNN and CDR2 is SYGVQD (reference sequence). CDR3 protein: CASSEAGPYGYTF. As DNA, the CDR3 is TGCGCCAGCAGTGAGGCCGGTCCCTATGGCTACACCTTC.

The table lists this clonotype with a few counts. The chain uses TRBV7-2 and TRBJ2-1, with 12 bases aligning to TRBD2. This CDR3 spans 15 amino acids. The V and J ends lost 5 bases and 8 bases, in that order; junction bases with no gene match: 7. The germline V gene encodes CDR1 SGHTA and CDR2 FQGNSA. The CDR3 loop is CASSVPSGRAHEQFF. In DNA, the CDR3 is TGTGCCAGCAGCGTACCTAGCGGGAGGGCGCATGAGCAGTTCTTC. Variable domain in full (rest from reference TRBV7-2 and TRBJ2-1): GAGVSQSPSNKVTEKGKDVELRCDPISGHTALYWYRQSLGQGLEFLIYFQGNSAPDKSGLPSDRFSAERTGGSVSTLTIQRTQQEDSAVYLCASSVPSGRAHEQFFGPGTRLTVL.

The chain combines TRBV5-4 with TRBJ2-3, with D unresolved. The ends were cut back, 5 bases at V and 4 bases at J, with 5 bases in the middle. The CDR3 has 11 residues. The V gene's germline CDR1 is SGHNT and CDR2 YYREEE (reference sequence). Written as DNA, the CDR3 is TGTGCCAGCAGAAAAGCAGATACGCAGTATTTT. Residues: CASRKADTQYF.

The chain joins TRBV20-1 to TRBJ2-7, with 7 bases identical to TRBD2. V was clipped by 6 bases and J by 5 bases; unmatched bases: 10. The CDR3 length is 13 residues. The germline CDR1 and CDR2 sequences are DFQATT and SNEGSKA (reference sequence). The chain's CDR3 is CSAPGGSTNEQYF. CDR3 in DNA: TGCAGTGCCCCGGGCGGGAGTACGAACGAGCAGTACTTC.

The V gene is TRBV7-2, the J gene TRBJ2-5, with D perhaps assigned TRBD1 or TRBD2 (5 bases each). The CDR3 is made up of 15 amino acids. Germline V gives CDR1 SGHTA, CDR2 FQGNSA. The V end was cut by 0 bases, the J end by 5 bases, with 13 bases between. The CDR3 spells CASSLAQGSEETQYF. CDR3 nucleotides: TGTGCCAGCAGCTTAGCGCAGGGTAGCGAGGAGACCCAGTACTTC.

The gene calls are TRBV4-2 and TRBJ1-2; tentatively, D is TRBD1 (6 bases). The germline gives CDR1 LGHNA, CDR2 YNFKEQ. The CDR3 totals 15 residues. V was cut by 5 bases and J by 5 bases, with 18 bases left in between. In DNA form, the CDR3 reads TGTGCCAGCAGCGCATCGACGGGGCAGGGGTATGGCTACACCTTC. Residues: CASSASTGQGYGYTF.

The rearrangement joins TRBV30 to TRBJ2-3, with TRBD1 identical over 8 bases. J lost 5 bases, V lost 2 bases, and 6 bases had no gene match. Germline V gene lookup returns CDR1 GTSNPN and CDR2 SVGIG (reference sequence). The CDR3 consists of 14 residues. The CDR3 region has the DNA TGTGCCTGGAGTCTGGACAGGGCTATAGATACGCAGTATTTT. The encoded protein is CAWSLDRAIDTQYF.

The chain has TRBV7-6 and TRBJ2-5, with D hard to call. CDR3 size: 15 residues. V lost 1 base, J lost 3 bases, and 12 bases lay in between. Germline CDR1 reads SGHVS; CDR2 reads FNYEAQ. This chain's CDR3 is CASSLVWPLKETQYF. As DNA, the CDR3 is TGTGCCAGCAGCTTAGTTTGGCCACTGAAAGAGACCCAGTACTTC.

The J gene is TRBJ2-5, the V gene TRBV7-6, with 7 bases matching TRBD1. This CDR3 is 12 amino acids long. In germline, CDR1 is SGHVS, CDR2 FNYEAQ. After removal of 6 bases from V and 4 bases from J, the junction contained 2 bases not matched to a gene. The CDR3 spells CASRAGGETQYF. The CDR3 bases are TGTGCCAGCAGAGCAGGGGGAGAGACCCAGTACTTC.

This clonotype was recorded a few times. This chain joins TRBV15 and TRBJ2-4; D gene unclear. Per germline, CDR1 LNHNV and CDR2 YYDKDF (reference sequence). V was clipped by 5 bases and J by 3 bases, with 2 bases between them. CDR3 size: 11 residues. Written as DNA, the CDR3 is TGTGCCACCAGCGTCAAAAACATTCAGTACTTC. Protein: CATSVKNIQYF.

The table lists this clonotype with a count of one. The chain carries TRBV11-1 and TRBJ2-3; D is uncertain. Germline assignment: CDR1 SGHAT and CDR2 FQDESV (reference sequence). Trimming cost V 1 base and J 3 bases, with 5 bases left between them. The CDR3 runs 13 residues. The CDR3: CASSLVRTDTQYF. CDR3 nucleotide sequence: TGTGCCAGCAGCTTAGTGCGGACAGATACGCAGTATTTT.

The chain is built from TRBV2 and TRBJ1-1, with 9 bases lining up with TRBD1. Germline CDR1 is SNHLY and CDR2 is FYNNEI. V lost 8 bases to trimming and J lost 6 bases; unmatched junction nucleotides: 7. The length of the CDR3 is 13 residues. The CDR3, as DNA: TGTGCCAGCTCGCGGGACAGGGTCGCTGAAGCTTTCTTT. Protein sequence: CASSRDRVAEAFF. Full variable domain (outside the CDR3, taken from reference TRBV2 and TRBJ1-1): EPEVTQTPSHQVTQMGQEVILRCVPISNHLYFYWYRQILGQKVEFLVSFYNNEISEKSEIFDDQFSVERPDGSNFTLKIRSTKLEDSAMYFCASSRDRVAEAFFGQGTRLTVV.

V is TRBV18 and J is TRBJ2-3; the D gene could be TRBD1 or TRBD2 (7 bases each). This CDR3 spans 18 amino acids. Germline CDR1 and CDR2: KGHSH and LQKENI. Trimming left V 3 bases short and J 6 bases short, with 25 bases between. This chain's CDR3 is CASSPGQTAGVFSDTQYF. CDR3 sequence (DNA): TGTGCCAGCTCACCGGGACAGACCGCGGGAGTATTTTCTGATACGCAGTATTTT.

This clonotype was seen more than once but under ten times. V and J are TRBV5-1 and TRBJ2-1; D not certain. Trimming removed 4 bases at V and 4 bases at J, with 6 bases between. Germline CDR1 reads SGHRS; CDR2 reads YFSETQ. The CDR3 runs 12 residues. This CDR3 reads CASSKGYNEQFF. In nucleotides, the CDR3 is TGCGCCAGCAGCAAGGGATACAATGAGCAGTTCTTC.

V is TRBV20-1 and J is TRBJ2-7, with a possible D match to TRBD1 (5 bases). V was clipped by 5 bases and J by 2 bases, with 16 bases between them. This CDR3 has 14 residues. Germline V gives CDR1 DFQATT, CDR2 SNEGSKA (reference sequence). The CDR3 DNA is TGCAGTGCTGAGACAGACTCTACCCCCTACGAGCAGTACTTC. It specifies CSAETDSTPYEQYF.